This T cell receptor beta chain stems from a study of cytomegalovirus exposure and HLA in healthy donors. General study points: Earlier analysis found most TCR beta V segments productive about 90% or about 30% of the time. Prediction of most subjects' HLA-A and HLA-B alleles by TCR beta sequences was reportedly accurate. High sensitivity and specificity were reportedly achieved when the classifier diagnosed cytomegalovirus status.

PCR amplification relied on 60 Vbeta primers (plus 13 Jbeta primers). The method was immunoSEQ multiplex PCR; TCRdb's version includes in-frame clones alone and lacks a portion of them. The sample lists under 150,000 clones, about 80% seen once, with 2.7% in the top ten. Despite likely unrecorded immune exposures, the donors were nominally healthy at the time of sampling. This clone was detected a few times. Antigen: not known. The CDR3 extends over 16 amino acids. Germline values: CDR1 LGHNA, CDR2 YSLEER. Trimming stripped 0 bases from V and 0 bases from J, with 6 bases between. The specimen sequenced was PBMCs. The receptor was isolated from a boy aged 2 to 9 in good health and CMV-seronegative. The gene calls are TRBV4-3 and TRBJ2-6, with D hard to call. The DNA of the CDR3 is TGCGCCAGCAGCCAAGATAGGAGCTCTGGGGCCAACGTCCTGACTTTC. Amino acid sequence: CASSQDRSSGANVLTF.